The 15 T cell receptor beta chains below come from one sample, sequenced in a study of T cell responses to AZD1222 COVID-19 vaccine. Profiling relied on immunoSEQ multiplex PCR, and the TCRdb table lists in-frame clones only, not all of them. Among about 56,000 clones listed, over 75% were seen once. The sample consisted of peripheral blood, taken on day 0 of AZD1222 vaccination. The receptors originated from an adult in good health.

Here the CDR3 reads CASSTPTGKPEAFF. The CDR3 DNA is TGTGCCAGTAGTACCCCCACAGGGAAGCCTGAAGCTTTCTTT. This chain connects TRBV19 to TRBJ1-1; D is perhaps TRBD1 (6 bases). This CDR3 is built from 14 residues. CDR1 is LNHDA and CDR2 is SQIVND in the germline V gene (reference sequence). V dropped 4 bases and J dropped 6 bases, with 15 bases sitting between them.

This chain links TRBV30 with TRBJ1-6, with 8 bases lining up with TRBD1. The CDR3 is 17 amino acids. J was trimmed by 9 bases and V by 2 bases; bases with no gene match: 15. The germline CDR1 and CDR2 sequences are GTSNPN and SVGIG (reference sequence). The CDR3: CAWSRGGQGAMSSPLHF. The DNA of the CDR3 is TGTGCCTGGAGTAGAGGTGGGCAGGGGGCGATGAGTTCACCCCTCCACTTT.

In this sample, this clone turned up a few times. This chain connects TRBV4-1 to TRBJ1-1; no firm D call. This CDR3 has 14 amino acids. Germline lookup yields CDR1 MGHRA and CDR2 YSYEKL. Trimming pared 1 base from V and 4 bases from J, leaving 10 bases between. CDR3 sequence reads: CASSQGPSSTEAFF. The CDR3 DNA sequence: TGCGCCAGCAGCCAAGGTCCATCAAGCACTGAAGCTTTCTTT.

The chain is built from TRBV10-2 and TRBJ2-3; 8 nucleotides match TRBD1. Per the germline V gene, CDR1 is WSHSY and CDR2 is SAAADI. J lost 2 bases, V lost 5 bases, and 6 bases had no gene match. CDR3 length: 15 residues. The CDR3 protein is CASSPLDRATDTQYF. In DNA form, the CDR3 reads TGCGCCAGCAGTCCTTTGGACAGGGCCACAGATACGCAGTATTTT.

V and J are TRBV2 and TRBJ1-6; 7 nucleotides line up with TRBD1. The junction had 6 bases not matched to a gene; V was cut back by 8 bases and J by 8 bases. Germline V gives CDR1 SNHLY, CDR2 FYNNEI. The CDR3 covers 13 residues. The CDR3 nucleotides are TGTGCCAGCGGCGGGACAGCTGATTCACCCCTCCACTTT. Translation gives CASGGTADSPLHF.

The chain has TRBV6-5 and TRBJ2-1, with TRBD1 matching over 8 bases. The CDR3 spans 14 residues. The germline CDR1 and CDR2 sequences are MNHEY and SVGAGI. The V segment lost 6 bases and the J segment 3 bases; nucleotides outside the gene matches: 4. As DNA, the CDR3 is TGTGCCAGCAGGGGGGACAGGCTCTACAATGAGCAGTTCTTC. It encodes CASRGDRLYNEQFF.

This chain uses TRBV5-5 with TRBJ2-5, with D hard to call. Germline V gives CDR1 SGHKS, CDR2 YYEKEE (reference sequence). The CDR3 has 12 residues. Trimming took 4 bases from V and 5 from J, leaving 9 bases between them. The CDR3 sequence is CASSPILETQYF. The CDR3 region has the DNA TGTGCCAGCAGCCCGATTCTCGAGACCCAGTACTTC.

The V and J genes are TRBV2 and TRBJ2-1, with D tentatively TRBD1 (7 bases). The CDR3 has 15 amino acids. CDR1 is SNHLY and CDR2 is FYNNEI in the germline V gene. V was clipped by 7 bases and J by 1 base, with 14 bases between them. The CDR3 is CASNSQGGSYNEQFF. The DNA for the CDR3 is TGTGCCAGCAACTCTCAGGGGGGATCCTACAATGAGCAGTTCTTC.

The rearrangement links TRBV10-2 to TRBJ1-6; no reliable D call. CDR3 length: 15 amino acids. Germline-derived CDR1 and CDR2 are WSHSY and SAAADI. Trimming shortened V by 9 bases and J by 5 bases, and 17 bases separated the two germline ends. Written as DNA, the CDR3 is TGCGCCAGTACGCGGGAGGTGCGCGATAATTCACCCCTCCACTTT. Translated: CASTREVRDNSPLHF.

This chain joins TRBV28 and TRBJ2-5, with TRBD2 as a possible D gene (6 bases). CDR1 and CDR2 from the germline V gene are MDHEN and SYDVKM. The CDR3 extends over 17 amino acids. The V end lost 7 bases, the J end lost 2 bases, and 23 bases lay between the germline ends. As DNA, the CDR3 is TGTGCCAGCAATTTCCGGGGGAAAGAAGGCCCTCAAGAGACCCAGTACTTC. Protein: CASNFRGKEGPQETQYF.

Only a few counts were recorded for this clone. The chain couples TRBV3-1 (or the pseudogene TRBV3-2) to TRBJ1-1; D gene uncertain. V was trimmed by 4 bases and J by 10 bases, leaving 22 bases between them. Germline-derived CDR1 and CDR2 are LGHDT and YNNKEL (reference sequence). This CDR3 is 15 amino acids long. This chain's CDR3 is CASSPFPSNLDRAFF. The CDR3 bases are TGTGCCAGCAGCCCCTTCCCCTCGAATTTGGACCGAGCTTTCTTT.

This chain joins TRBV6-6 and TRBJ2-7; no reliable D call. Germline CDR1 is MNHNY and CDR2 is SVGAGI (reference sequence). The CDR3 spans 12 residues. V was clipped by 5 bases and J by 2 bases, with 7 bases between them. The CDR3 DNA follows: TGTGCCAGCAGTACCAAGACCTACGAGCAGTACTTC. This codes for CASSTKTYEQYF.

The chain uses TRBV29-1 and TRBJ1-3, with no clear D. CDR1 and CDR2 (germline): SQVTM, ANQGSEA. The V and J ends lost 0 bases and 0 bases respectively, with 9 bases between them. This CDR3 has 15 amino acids. The CDR3 DNA reads as TGCAGCGTTGAAGATCTCACGGACTCTGGAAACACCATATATTTT. Amino acids: CSVEDLTDSGNTIYF.

DNA for the CDR3: TGTGCCAGCAGTTACTCGGGACCGCCGGGGTTAGATACGCAGTATTTT. Translation: CASSYSGPPGLDTQYF. The genes are TRBV6-2 or TRBV6-3 and TRBJ2-3; possibly TRBD1 or TRBD2 for D (5 bases each). This CDR3 region has 16 residues. The V gene lost 0 bases and the J gene lost 5 bases, with 15 bases spanning the gap. Germline CDR1 reads MNHEY; CDR2 reads SVGEGT.

This clone was picked up a small number of times. The V call is TRBV29-1, the J call TRBJ2-7, with D perhaps TRBD1 (6 bases). V was shortened by 6 bases and J by 4 bases, with 16 bases between the two germline ends. This CDR3 spans 13 amino acids. The germline gives CDR1 SQVTM, CDR2 ANQGSEA. CDR3 protein: CSVGRGQGYEQYF. The DNA for the CDR3 is TGCAGCGTCGGTCGGGGACAAGGATACGAGCAGTACTTC.